The entry that follows covers one T cell receptor (beta chain) sequence. The data derive from a study of cytotoxic CD8 clonotypes in ibrutinib-treated CLL. Germline V CDR1 and CDR2: MNHNS, SASEGT. This CDR3 has 13 amino acids. V dropped 6 bases and J dropped 6; count of bases not matched to a gene: 7. Genomic DNA for TCR beta libraries, 2 to 2.5 micrograms, came from cryopreserved PBMCs. Clones were read by immunoSEQ multiplex PCR, and TCRdb kept only the in-frame ones, dropping some. The sample gives approximately 100,000 clones, 45% to 65% of which show up once; 37% is in the top ten. The chain employs TRBV6-1 and TRBJ1-2; 7 bases align to TRBD1. The clonotype was recovered from a human donor with chronic lymphocytic leukemia. This specimen consisted of PBMCs, obtained after 24 months of ibrutinib treatment. The CDR3 DNA sequence: TGTGCCAGCAGATCTACAGGGGATCATGGCTACACCTTC. It yields the protein CASRSTGDHGYTF.